This T cell receptor (beta chain) is from a study of response to subunit inactivated influenza vaccine. Germline V gives CDR1 SGHVS, CDR2 FNYEAQ. There are 14 residues in the CDR3. V was shortened by 5 bases and J by 4 bases, with 15 bases between the two germline ends. This clonotype turned up a few times. Each CDR3 protein is one row after TCRdb ran MiXCR on the RT-PCR reads. This sample yields over 650,000 distinct CDR3 sequences, of which under 20% are seen a single time; roughly a tenth belongs to the top ten. The V and J genes are TRBV7-6 and TRBJ2-7; D call uncertain. Sequences were derived from PBMCs from blood, sampled approximately 5 days after vaccination. The clonotype originates from a man in his fifties who received an inactivated influenza vaccine. CDR3 sequence (DNA): TGTGCCAGCAGCCCCCCAGGACGGATATACGAGCAGTACTTC. This translates into CASSPPGRIYEQYF.